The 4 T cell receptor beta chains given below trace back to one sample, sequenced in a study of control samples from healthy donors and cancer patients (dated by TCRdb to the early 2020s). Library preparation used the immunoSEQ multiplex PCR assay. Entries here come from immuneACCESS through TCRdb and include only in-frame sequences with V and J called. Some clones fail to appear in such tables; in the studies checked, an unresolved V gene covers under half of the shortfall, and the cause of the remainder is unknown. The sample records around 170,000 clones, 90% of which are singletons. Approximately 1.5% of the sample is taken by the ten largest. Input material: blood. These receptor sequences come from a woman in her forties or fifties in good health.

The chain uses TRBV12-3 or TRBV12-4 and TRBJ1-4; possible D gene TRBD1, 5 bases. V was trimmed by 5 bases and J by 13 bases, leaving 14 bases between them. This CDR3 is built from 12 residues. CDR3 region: CASSTRGGGLFF. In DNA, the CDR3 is TGTGCCAGCAGTACAAGGGGAGGCGGACTGTTTTTT.

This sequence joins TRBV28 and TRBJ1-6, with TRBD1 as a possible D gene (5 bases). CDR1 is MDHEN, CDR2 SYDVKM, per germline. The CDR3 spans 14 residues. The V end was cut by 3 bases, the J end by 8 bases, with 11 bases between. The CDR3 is CASSFVRDDSPLHF. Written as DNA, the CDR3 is TGTGCCAGCAGTTTCGTCAGGGATGATTCACCCCTCCACTTT.

Here the CDR3 reads CASTLSPPGDEQFF. The CDR3 nucleotides read TGTGCCAGCACCCTCAGCCCCCCGGGGGATGAGCAGTTCTTC. The chain uses TRBV28 and TRBJ2-1; D is possibly TRBD2 (6 bases). The CDR3 totals 14 residues. CDR1 is MDHEN and CDR2 is SYDVKM in the germline V gene. Deletions cut 7 bases from V and 8 bases from J, with 18 bases between.

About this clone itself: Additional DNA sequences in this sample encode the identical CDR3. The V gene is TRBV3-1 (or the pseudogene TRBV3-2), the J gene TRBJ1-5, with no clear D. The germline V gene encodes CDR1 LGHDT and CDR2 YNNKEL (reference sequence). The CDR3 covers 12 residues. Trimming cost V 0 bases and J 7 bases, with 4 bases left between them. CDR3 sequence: CASSQDRQPQHF. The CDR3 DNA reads TGTGCCAGCAGCCAAGATCGCCAGCCCCAGCATTTT.